Below, 24 T cell receptor beta chains from the same sample are listed, as sequenced in a study of T cell responses to AZD1222 COVID-19 vaccine (dated by TCRdb to about 2021). The library was built by means of the immunoSEQ multiplex PCR assay. Held by TCRdb, this immuneACCESS table contains in-frame sequences only and omits some clones. Under half of the omission traces to an unresolved V gene where checked; the cause of the rest is unknown. Counted in this sample were some 170,000 clones; approximately 90% of them appeared once. The ten largest clones capture 4.3% of the sample. Sample time point, as interpreted from the label and publication: about 28 days (+/-7) after the second vaccine dose. Sequenced material: peripheral blood, taken 28 days after the second AZD1222 dose. The receptors originated from an adult who received the AZD1222 COVID-19 vaccine.

The chain employs TRBV12-5 and TRBJ2-7, with 13 bases matching TRBD2. The CDR3 runs 15 residues. The germline V gene has CDR1 LGHNT and CDR2 FRNRAP. V lost 6 bases and J lost 2; bases outside the gene matches: 4. The chain's CDR3 is CASGRTSGGAYEQYF. The CDR3 bases are TGTGCTAGTGGCCGAACTAGCGGGGGGGCCTACGAGCAGTACTTC.

The V call is TRBV6-2 or TRBV6-3, the J call TRBJ1-2; 7 nucleotides agree with TRBD1. The CDR3 spans 14 residues. Germline V gene data show CDR1 as MNHEY and CDR2 as SVGEGT. V lost 6 bases and J lost 8; bases outside the gene matches: 12. The CDR3 here is CASSNRQGGLGYTF. The CDR3 region has the DNA TGTGCCAGCAGCAATCGACAGGGCGGCCTGGGCTACACCTTC.

The chain employs TRBV6-5 and TRBJ1-2; D perhaps matches TRBD1 (6 bases). Germline-derived CDR1 and CDR2 are MNHEY and SVGAGI. This CDR3 has 14 amino acids. Trimming shortened V by 2 bases and J by 5 bases, and 12 bases separated the two germline ends. The CDR3 sequence: CASSYADRRYGYTF. In nucleotides, the CDR3 is TGTGCCAGCAGTTACGCGGACAGACGATATGGCTACACCTTC.

J is TRBJ2-3 and V is TRBV5-6; D is undetermined. The V gene lost 6 bases and the J gene lost 2 bases, with 16 bases spanning the gap. The length of the CDR3 is 15 residues. Germline lookup yields CDR1 SGHDT and CDR2 YYEEEE. The CDR3 DNA follows: TGTGCCAGCACCCGCTATGGTAAATCCACAGATACGCAGTATTTT. Translation: CASTRYGKSTDTQYF.

V and J are TRBV6-1 and TRBJ1-1, with D tentatively TRBD1 (5 bases). The V gene lost 3 bases and the J gene lost 4 bases, with 15 bases spanning the gap. This CDR3 comprises 15 residues. Germline V gives CDR1 MNHNS, CDR2 SASEGT. In DNA, the CDR3 is TGTGCCAGCAGTGAGTTGGGGCAGGGAGGCACTGAAGCTTTCTTT. This codes for CASSELGQGGTEAFF.

The gene calls are TRBV6-5 and TRBJ2-7; tentatively, D is TRBD1 (6 bases). Germline CDR1 MNHEY, CDR2 SVGAGI. V was pared by 10 bases and J by 2 bases, with 9 bases between. The CDR3 is 11 amino acids. CDR3 sequence: CATTGTYEQYF. The CDR3 DNA follows: TGTGCCACCACAGGGACCTACGAGCAGTACTTC.

The chain joins TRBV5-1 to TRBJ2-7, with 8 nucleotides matching TRBD1. Germline CDR1 is SGHRS and CDR2 is YFSETQ. The CDR3 is 15 amino acids. Trimming took 1 base from V and 0 from J; bases not matched to a gene: 3. The CDR3 reads CASSLWTGSSYEQYF. CDR3 sequence (DNA): TGCGCCAGCAGCTTGTGGACAGGGTCCTCCTACGAGCAGTACTTC.

The chain recombines TRBV7-9 with TRBJ2-7; 10 nucleotides line up with TRBD1. V lost 5 bases, J lost 3 bases, and 7 bases stayed unmatched. The CDR3 loop spans 15 amino acids. Germline assignment: CDR1 SEHNR and CDR2 FQNEAQ (reference sequence). Here the CDR3 DNA reads TGTGCCAGCAGCCCTTGGGACAGGGGCCTCTACGAGCAGTACTTC. It specifies CASSPWDRGLYEQYF. Supplemented by reference TRBV7-9 and TRBJ2-7, the full variable domain reads DTGVSQNPRHKITKRGQNVTFRCDPISEHNRLYWYRQTLGQGPEFLTYFQNEAQLEKSRLLSDRFSAERPKGSFSTLEIQRTEQGDSAMYLCASSPWDRGLYEQYFGPGTRLTVT.

This chain joins TRBV19 and TRBJ1-1, with a weak D call TRBD1 (5 bases). The CDR3 sequence is 12 residues long. Trimming stripped 5 bases from V and 10 bases from J, with 14 bases between. Germline V gene data show CDR1 as LNHDA and CDR2 as SQIVND (reference sequence). CDR3 protein: CASSADRIGAFF. Here the CDR3 DNA reads TGTGCCAGTAGTGCCGACAGAATCGGAGCTTTCTTT.

The chain is built from TRBV14 and TRBJ1-2, with a weak D call TRBD1 (5 bases). CDR1 SGHDN and CDR2 FVKESK come from the germline V gene. V was trimmed by 0 bases and J by 1 base, leaving 9 bases between them. The length of the CDR3 is 15 residues. In DNA, the CDR3 is TGTGCCAGCAGCCAAGAGGGGACTAATAACTATGGCTACACCTTC. Translation: CASSQEGTNNYGYTF. The full variable domain, its missing parts supplied by reference TRBV14 and TRBJ1-2, is EAGVTQFPSHSVIEKGQTVTLRCDPISGHDNLYWYRRVMGKEIKFLLHFVKESKQDESGMPNNRFLAERTGGTYSTLKVQPAELEDSGVYFCASSQEGTNNYGYTFGSGTRLTVV.

The chain carries TRBV24-1 and TRBJ2-2; no clear D gene. Deletions cut 0 bases from V and 5 bases from J, with 3 bases between. The CDR3 sequence is 13 residues long. Germline V gene sequence: CDR1 KGHDR, CDR2 SFDVKD. The CDR3 reads CATSDLGTGELFF. CDR3 DNA sequence: TGTGCCACCAGTGATTTGGGGACCGGGGAGCTGTTTTTT.

This clone was counted a single time. The chain recombines TRBV27 with TRBJ2-7; D perhaps matches TRBD1 (6 bases). The V gene lost 6 bases and the J gene lost 2 bases, with 17 bases spanning the gap. Per germline, CDR1 MNHEY and CDR2 SMNVEV (reference sequence). The CDR3 runs 15 residues. In DNA, the CDR3 is TGTGCCAGCAGACTGACCCTCGACAGGCCCTACGAGCAGTACTTC. Its protein product is CASRLTLDRPYEQYF.

The chain uses TRBV12-3 or TRBV12-4 and TRBJ1-1; D is possibly TRBD1 (6 bases). This CDR3 region has 13 residues. V lost 7 bases, J lost 1 base, and 10 bases lay in between. The CDR3 region is CASTYRENTEAFF. For the CDR3, the DNA is TGTGCCAGCACTTACAGGGAGAACACTGAAGCTTTCTTT.

V is TRBV6-4 and J is TRBJ2-2, with 7 bases identical to TRBD1. Unmatched junction bases numbered 5, after V lost 2 bases and J lost 2 bases. Germline-derived CDR1 and CDR2 are MRHNA and SNTAGT. This CDR3 region has 16 residues. The CDR3 here is CASSDEGTANTGELFF. As DNA, the CDR3 is TGTGCCAGCAGTGACGAAGGGACAGCCAACACCGGGGAGCTGTTTTTT.

Points on this clone: The limits of the CDR3 on the DNA are not certain, so only TCRdb's listed CDR3 is given. The chain employs TRBV6-2 or TRBV6-3 and TRBJ1-2. A total of 12 residues make up the CDR3, ends included. Per the germline V gene, CDR1 is MNHEY and CDR2 is SVGEGT. The CDR3 loop reads CASSSSNYGYTF.

This clone was seen a single time. J is TRBJ2-1 and V is TRBV2, with TRBD2 matching 12 bases. CDR3 length equals 15 residues. V trimming: 6 bases; J trimming: 7 bases; junction bases outside the gene matches: 7. Germline V gene data show CDR1 as SNHLY and CDR2 as FYNNEI. CDR3 sequence reads: CASRLLAGGNNEQFF. Here the CDR3 DNA reads TGTGCCAGCAGGCTTCTAGCGGGGGGGAATAATGAGCAGTTCTTC.

The chain recombines TRBV6-1 with TRBJ1-2, with D possibly TRBD1 on 5 matching bases. Germline assignment: CDR1 MNHNS and CDR2 SASEGT. This CDR3 is 15 amino acids long. V lost 3 bases and J 4 bases, leaving 15 bases between the germline ends. The CDR3 loop reads CASSDPGRFIYGYTF. CDR3 nucleotide sequence: TGTGCCAGCAGTGACCCGGGACGGTTTATCTATGGCTACACCTTC.

V is TRBV6-5 and J is TRBJ2-2; a possible D gene is TRBD2 (6 bases). This CDR3 contains 15 residues. Trimming removed 8 bases from V and 4 bases from J, with 17 bases in between. Germline V lookup: CDR1 MNHEY, CDR2 SVGAGI. CDR3 sequence: CASLRAAGPTGELFF. The CDR3 DNA follows: TGTGCCAGCCTTAGGGCGGCGGGGCCCACCGGGGAGCTGTTTTTT.

This chain uses TRBV3-1 (or the pseudogene TRBV3-2) with TRBJ1-1; tentative D call: TRBD1 (6 bases). Germline lookup yields CDR1 LGHDT and CDR2 YNNKEL (reference sequence). This CDR3 comprises 15 residues. Trimming cost V 4 bases and J 6 bases, with 18 bases left between them. The CDR3 sequence is CASSLPGQGNSEAFF. The CDR3 bases are TGTGCCAGCAGCCTCCCGGGGCAGGGGAATTCTGAAGCTTTCTTT.

This clone occurred a few times. The chain joins TRBV19 to TRBJ1-5; a possible D gene is TRBD1 (5 bases). Germline V lookup: CDR1 LNHDA, CDR2 SQIVND (reference sequence). There are 12 residues in the CDR3. The CDR3 protein is CAAGKGNQPQHF. Written as DNA, the CDR3 is TGTGCAGCAGGGAAGGGCAATCAGCCCCAGCATTTT.

Concerning this clone: Other nucleotide sequences in the sample specify the same CDR3. This sequence joins TRBV6-5 and TRBJ1-2; no definite D call. The CDR3 is made up of 14 amino acids. In germline, CDR1 is MNHEY, CDR2 SVGAGI. The V end lost 2 bases, the J end lost 0 bases, and 7 bases lay between the germline ends. CDR3 loop: CASSYRGTNYGYTF. Here the CDR3 DNA reads TGTGCCAGCAGTTACCGCGGGACTAACTATGGCTACACCTTC.

The J gene is TRBJ2-7, the V gene TRBV5-1; D is possibly TRBD1 or TRBD2 (7 bases each). Trimming stripped 1 base from V and 2 bases from J, with 13 bases between. The CDR3 covers 15 residues. Germline V lookup: CDR1 SGHRS, CDR2 YFSETQ. As DNA, the CDR3 is TGCGCCAGCAGCTTGTTCTCAGGGGGGGCCTACGAGCAGTACTTC. Protein product: CASSLFSGGAYEQYF.

V and J are TRBV29-1 and TRBJ1-2, with 7 positions matching TRBD1. The V gene end was trimmed by 5 bases and the J gene end by 3 bases; junction bases not matched to a gene: 9. The germline V gene encodes CDR1 SQVTM and CDR2 ANQGSEA. This CDR3 region has 14 residues. This CDR3 reads CSVITTGSYYGYTF. CDR3 sequence (DNA): TGCAGCGTTATAACGACAGGGTCGTACTATGGCTACACCTTC.

This chain joins TRBV9 and TRBJ1-2; D might be TRBD1 (6 bases). In germline, CDR1 is SGDLS, CDR2 YYNGEE. There are 16 residues in the CDR3. Trimming took 0 bases from V and 2 from J, leaving 14 bases between them. The CDR3 loop is CASSVATGAANYGYTF. CDR3 DNA sequence: TGTGCCAGCAGCGTAGCTACGGGGGCGGCGAACTATGGCTACACCTTC.